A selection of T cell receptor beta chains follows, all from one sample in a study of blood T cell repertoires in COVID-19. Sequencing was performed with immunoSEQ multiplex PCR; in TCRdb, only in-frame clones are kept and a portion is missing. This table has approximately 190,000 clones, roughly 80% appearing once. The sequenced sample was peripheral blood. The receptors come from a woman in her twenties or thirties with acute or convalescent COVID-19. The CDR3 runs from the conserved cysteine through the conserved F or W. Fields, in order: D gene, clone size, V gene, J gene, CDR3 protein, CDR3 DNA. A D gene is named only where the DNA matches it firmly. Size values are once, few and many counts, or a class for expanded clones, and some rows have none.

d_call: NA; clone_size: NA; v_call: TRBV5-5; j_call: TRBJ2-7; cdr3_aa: CASSSGAPGGSYEQYF; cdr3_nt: TGTGCCAGCAGCTCGGGGGCGCCAGGGGGGTCCTACGAGCAGTACTTC
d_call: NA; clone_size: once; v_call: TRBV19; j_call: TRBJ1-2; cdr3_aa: CASSMVPRRSGYTF; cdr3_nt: TGTGCCAGTAGTATGGTTCCCCGGCGGAGTGGCTACACCTTC
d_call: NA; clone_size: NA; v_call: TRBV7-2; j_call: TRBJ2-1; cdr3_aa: CASSLGGQPFNEQFF; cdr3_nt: TGTGCCAGCAGCTTAGGAGGACAGCCTTTTAATGAGCAGTTCTTC
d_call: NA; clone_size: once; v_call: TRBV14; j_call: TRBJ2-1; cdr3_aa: CASSQDPRGWNEQFF; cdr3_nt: TGTGCCAGCAGCCAAGATCCCAGGGGTTGGAATGAGCAGTTCTTC
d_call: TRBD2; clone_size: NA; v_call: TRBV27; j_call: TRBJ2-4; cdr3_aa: CASSYTSGGRAKNIQYF; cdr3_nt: TGTGCCAGCAGTTACACTAGCGGGGGGAGGGCCAAAAACATTCAGTACTTC
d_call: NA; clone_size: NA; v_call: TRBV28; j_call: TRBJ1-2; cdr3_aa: CASGRYGYTF; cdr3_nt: TGTGCCAGCGGCCGCTATGGCTACACCTTC
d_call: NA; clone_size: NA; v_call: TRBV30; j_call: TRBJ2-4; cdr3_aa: CAWSTGLQNIQYF; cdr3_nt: TGTGCCTGGAGTACGGGACTGCAGAACATTCAGTACTTC
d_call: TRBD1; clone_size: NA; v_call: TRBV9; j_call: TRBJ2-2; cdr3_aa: CASSVRRGGLNTGELFF; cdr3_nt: TGTGCCAGCAGCGTAAGGCGAGGGGGCCTGAACACCGGGGAGCTGTTTTTT
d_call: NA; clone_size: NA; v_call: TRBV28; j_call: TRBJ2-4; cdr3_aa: CASSRPTVPSIQYF; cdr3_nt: TGTGCCAGCAGTCGCCCGACAGTCCCGTCCATTCAGTACTTC
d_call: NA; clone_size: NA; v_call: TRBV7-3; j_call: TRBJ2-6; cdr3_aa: CASSLEGGTGANVLTF; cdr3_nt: TGTGCCAGCAGCTTGGAGGGCGGAACAGGGGCCAACGTCCTGACTTTC
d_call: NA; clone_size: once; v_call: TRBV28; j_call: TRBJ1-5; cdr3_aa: CASLLGGGGNQPQHF; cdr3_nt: TGTGCCAGCCTACTAGGCGGGGGTGGAAATCAGCCCCAGCATTTT
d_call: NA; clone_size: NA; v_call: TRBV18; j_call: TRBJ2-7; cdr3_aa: CASSLFPDRNIGREQYF; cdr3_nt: TGTGCCAGCTCACTATTCCCTGACAGGAATATCGGGCGGGAGCAGTACTTC
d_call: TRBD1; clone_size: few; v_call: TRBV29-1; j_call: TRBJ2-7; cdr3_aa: CSASGTGDEQYF; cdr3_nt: TGCAGCGCATCCGGGACAGGGGACGAGCAGTACTTC
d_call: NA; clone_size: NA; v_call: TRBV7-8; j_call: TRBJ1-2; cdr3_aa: CASSLANGAYGYTF; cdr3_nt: TGTGCCAGCAGCTTAGCGAATGGGGCCTATGGCTACACCTTC
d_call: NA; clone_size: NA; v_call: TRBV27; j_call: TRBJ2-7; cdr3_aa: CASSLGQSYEQYF; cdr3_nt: TGTGCCAGCAGTTTGGGACAATCCTACGAGCAGTACTTC
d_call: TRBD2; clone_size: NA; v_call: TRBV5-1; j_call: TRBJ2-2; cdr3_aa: CASSYRGLAGEGTGELFF; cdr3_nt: TGCGCCAGCAGCTACCGGGGACTAGCGGGAGAGGGCACCGGGGAGCTGTTTTTT
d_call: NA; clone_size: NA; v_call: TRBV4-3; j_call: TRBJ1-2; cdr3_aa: CASSQGWTGDYGYTF; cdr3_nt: TGCGCCAGCAGCCAAGGCTGGACTGGGGACTATGGCTACACCTTC
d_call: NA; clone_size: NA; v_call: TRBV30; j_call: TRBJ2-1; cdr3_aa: CAWDGTFTYNEQFF; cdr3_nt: TGTGCCTGGGATGGGACTTTTACCTACAATGAGCAGTTCTTC
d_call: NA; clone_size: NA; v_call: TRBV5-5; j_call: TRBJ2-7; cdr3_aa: CASSSVPVDISLQYF; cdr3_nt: TGTGCCAGCAGCTCAGTCCCGGTGGACATCTCGTTGCAGTACTTC
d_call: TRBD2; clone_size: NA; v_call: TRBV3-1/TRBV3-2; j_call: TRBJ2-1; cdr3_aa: CASSQVRGGARGEQFF; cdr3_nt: TGTGCCAGCAGCCAAGTCCGCGGGGGGGCCCGGGGTGAGCAGTTCTTC
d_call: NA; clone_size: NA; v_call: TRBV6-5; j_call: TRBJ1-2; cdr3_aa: CASSYSMYGGYGYTF; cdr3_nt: TGTGCCAGCAGTTACTCGATGTACGGGGGGTATGGCTACACCTTC
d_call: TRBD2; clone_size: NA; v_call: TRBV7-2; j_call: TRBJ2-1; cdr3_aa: CASSYSSGGAYNEQFF; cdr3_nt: TGTGCCAGCAGCTACTCTAGCGGGGGGGCTTACAATGAGCAGTTCTTC
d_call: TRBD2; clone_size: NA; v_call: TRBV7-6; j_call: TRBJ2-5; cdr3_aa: CASTIAGGEGETQYF; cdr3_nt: TGTGCCAGCACAATAGCGGGAGGGGAGGGAGAGACCCAGTACTTC
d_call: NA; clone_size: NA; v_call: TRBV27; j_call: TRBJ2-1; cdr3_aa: CATARGTNEQFF; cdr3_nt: TGTGCCACGGCACGGGGGACGAATGAGCAGTTCTTC
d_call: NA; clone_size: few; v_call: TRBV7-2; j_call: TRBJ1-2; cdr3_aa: CASSSLTGNYGYTF; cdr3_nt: TGTGCCAGCAGCTCGTTGACAGGCAACTATGGCTACACCTTC
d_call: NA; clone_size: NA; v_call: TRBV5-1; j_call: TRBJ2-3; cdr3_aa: CASSGAGTSTDTQYF; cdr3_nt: TGCGCCAGCAGCGGGGCGGGAACTAGCACAGATACGCAGTATTTT
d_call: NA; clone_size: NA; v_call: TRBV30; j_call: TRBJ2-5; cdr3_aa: CAWSVSARRQETQYF; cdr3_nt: TGTGCCTGGAGTGTATCGGCTAGGCGGCAAGAGACCCAGTACTTC
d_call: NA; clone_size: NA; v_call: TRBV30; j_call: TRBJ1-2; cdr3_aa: CAWSVSRPQGDGYTF; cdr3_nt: TGTGCCTGGAGTGTCTCCAGGCCACAGGGCGATGGCTACACCTTC
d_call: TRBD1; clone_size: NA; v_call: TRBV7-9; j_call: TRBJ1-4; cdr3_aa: CASSTRTGGEENEKLFF; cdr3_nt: TGTGCCAGCAGCACTCGGACAGGGGGCGAGGAAAATGAAAAACTGTTTTTT
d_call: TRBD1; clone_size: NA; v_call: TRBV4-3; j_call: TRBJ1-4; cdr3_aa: CASSQDRQGIEKLFF; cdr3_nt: TGCGCCAGCAGCCAAGATCGACAGGGAATTGAAAAACTGTTTTTT
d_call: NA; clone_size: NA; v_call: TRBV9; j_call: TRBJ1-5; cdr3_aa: CASSQTDSNQPQHF; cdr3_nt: TGTGCCAGCAGTCAGACAGATAGCAATCAGCCCCAGCATTTT
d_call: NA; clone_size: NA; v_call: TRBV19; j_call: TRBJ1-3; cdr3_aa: CASSPGLLGNTIYF; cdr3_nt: TGTGCCAGTAGTCCGGGACTCCTTGGAAACACCATATATTTT
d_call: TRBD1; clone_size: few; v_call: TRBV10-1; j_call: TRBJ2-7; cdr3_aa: CASSELAGGLYEQYF; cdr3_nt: TGCGCCAGCAGTGAACTAGCAGGGGGCCTCTACGAGCAGTACTTC
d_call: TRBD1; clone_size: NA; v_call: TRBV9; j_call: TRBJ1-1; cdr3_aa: CASSLIDRGNTEAFF; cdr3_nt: TGTGCCAGCAGCTTAATTGACAGGGGAAACACTGAAGCTTTCTTT
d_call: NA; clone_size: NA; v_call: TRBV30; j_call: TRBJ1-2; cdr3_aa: CAWSVGGYGYTF; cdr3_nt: TGTGCCTGGAGTGTGGGGGGTTATGGCTACACCTTC
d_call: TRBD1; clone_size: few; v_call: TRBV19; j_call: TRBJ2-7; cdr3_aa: CASSRDRGEEQYF; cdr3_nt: TGTGCCAGTAGTAGGGACAGGGGGGAGGAGCAGTACTTC
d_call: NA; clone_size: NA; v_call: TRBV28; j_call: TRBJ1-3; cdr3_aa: CASSSIQQRRNTIYF; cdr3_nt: TGTGCCAGCAGTTCTATTCAACAGAGAAGAAACACCATATATTTT
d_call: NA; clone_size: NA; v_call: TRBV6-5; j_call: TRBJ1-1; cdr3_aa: CASAGGAEAFF; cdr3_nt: TGTGCCAGTGCAGGAGGCGCTGAAGCTTTCTTT
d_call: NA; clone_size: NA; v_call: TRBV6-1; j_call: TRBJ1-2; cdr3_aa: CASSGANRAVNYGYTF; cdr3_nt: TGTGCCAGCAGTGGAGCCAACAGGGCGGTCAACTATGGCTACACCTTC
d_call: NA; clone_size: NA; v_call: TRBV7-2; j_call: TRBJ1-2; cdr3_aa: CASSARANYGYTF; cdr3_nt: TGTGCCAGCAGCGCCAGGGCTAACTATGGCTACACCTTC
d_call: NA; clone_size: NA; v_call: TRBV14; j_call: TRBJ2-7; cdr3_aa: CASSQGQTAYSYEQYF; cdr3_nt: TGTGCCAGCAGCCAAGGCCAGACAGCCTACTCCTACGAGCAGTACTTC
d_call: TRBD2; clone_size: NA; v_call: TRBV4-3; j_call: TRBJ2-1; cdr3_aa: CASSPRLAGGPVGTNEQFF; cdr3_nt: TGCGCCAGCAGCCCCCGCCTAGCGGGAGGGCCCGTGGGAACGAATGAGCAGTTCTTC